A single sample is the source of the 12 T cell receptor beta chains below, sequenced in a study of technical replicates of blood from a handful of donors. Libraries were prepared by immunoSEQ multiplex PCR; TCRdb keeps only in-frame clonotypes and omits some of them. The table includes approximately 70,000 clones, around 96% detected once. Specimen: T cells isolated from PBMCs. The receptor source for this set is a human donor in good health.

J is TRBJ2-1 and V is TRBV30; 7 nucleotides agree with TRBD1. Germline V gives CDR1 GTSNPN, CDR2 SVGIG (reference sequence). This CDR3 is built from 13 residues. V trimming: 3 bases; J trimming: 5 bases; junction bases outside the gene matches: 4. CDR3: CAWRVRGNNEQFF. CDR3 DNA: TGTGCCTGGAGGGTCAGGGGGAACAATGAGCAGTTCTTC.

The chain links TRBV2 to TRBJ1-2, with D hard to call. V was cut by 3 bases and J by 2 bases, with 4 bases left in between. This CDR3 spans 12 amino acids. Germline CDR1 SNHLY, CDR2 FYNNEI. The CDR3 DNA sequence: TGTGCCAGCAGTGACTTAAACTATGGCTACACCTTC. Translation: CASSDLNYGYTF.

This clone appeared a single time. CDR3 sequence reads: CASSPQGSQPQHF. Here the CDR3 DNA reads TGTGCCAGCAGTCCCCAGGGTAGCCAGCCCCAGCATTTT. This rearrangement joins TRBV28 to TRBJ1-5; maybe TRBD1 (5 bases). This CDR3 has 13 residues. Trimming took 5 bases from V and 7 from J, leaving 12 bases between them. Germline-derived CDR1 and CDR2 are MDHEN and SYDVKM. Looking up the rest from reference TRBV28 and TRBJ1-5 gives the full variable domain: DVKVTQSSRYLVKRTGEKVFLECVQDMDHENMFWYRQDPGLGLRLIYFSYDVKMKEKGDIPEGYSVSREKKERFSLILESASTNQTSMYLCASSPQGSQPQHFGDGTRLSIL.

The chain's CDR3 is CASSIQGEKLFF. DNA of the CDR3: TGTGCCAGTAGTATCCAGGGTGAAAAACTGTTTTTT. The chain links TRBV19 to TRBJ1-4, with D possibly TRBD1 on 5 matching bases. Trimming cost V 3 bases and J 7 bases, with 6 bases left between them. This CDR3 region has 12 residues. CDR1 and CDR2 from the germline V gene are LNHDA and SQIVND (reference sequence).

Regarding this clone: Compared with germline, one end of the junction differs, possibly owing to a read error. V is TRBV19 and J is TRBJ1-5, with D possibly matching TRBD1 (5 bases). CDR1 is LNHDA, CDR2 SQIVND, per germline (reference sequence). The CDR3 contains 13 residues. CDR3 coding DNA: TGTGCCAGTAGGATAGGGACTGCCGGGCCCCAGCATTTT. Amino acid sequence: CASRIGTAGPQHF.

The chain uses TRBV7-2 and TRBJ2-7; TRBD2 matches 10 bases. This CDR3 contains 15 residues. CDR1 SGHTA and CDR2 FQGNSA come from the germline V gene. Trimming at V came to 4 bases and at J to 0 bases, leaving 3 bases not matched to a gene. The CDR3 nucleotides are TGTGCCAGCAGCTCGGGACTAGCGATCTCCTACGAGCAGTACTTC. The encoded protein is CASSSGLAISYEQYF.

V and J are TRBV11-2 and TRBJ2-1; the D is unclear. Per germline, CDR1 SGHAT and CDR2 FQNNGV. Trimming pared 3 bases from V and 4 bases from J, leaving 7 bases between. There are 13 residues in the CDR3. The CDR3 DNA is TGTGCCAGCAGCTTCCAACATTACAATGAGCAGTTCTTC. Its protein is CASSFQHYNEQFF. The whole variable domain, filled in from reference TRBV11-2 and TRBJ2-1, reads EAGVAQSPRYKIIEKRQSVAFWCNPISGHATLYWYQQILGQGPKLLIQFQNNGVVDDSQLPKDRFSAERLKGVDSTLKIQPAKLEDSAVYLCASSFQHYNEQFFGPGTRLTVL.

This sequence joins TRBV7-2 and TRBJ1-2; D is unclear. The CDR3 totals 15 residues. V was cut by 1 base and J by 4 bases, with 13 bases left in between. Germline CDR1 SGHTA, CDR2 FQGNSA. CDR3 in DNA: TGTGCCAGCAGCTTAGTAAGCGTTTCCGGCTATGGCTACACCTTC. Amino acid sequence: CASSLVSVSGYGYTF. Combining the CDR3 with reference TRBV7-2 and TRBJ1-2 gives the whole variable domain GAGVSQSPSNKVTEKGKDVELRCDPISGHTALYWYRQSLGQGLEFLIYFQGNSAPDKSGLPSDRFSAERTGGSVSTLTIQRTQQEDSAVYLCASSLVSVSGYGYTFGSGTRLTVV.

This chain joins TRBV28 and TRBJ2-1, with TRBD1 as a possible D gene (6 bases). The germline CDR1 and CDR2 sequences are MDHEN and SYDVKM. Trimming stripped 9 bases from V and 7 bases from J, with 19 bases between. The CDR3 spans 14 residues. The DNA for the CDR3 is TGTGCCAGTTATACAGGGAGATTGTTGAATGAGCAGTTCTTC. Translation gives CASYTGRLLNEQFF.

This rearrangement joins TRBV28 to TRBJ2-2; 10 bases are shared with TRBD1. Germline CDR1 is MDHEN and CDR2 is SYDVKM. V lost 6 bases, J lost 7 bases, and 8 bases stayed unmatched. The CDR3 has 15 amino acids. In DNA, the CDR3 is TGTGCCAGCAGCTCCGGGACAGGGGATGTCGGGGAGCTGTTTTTT. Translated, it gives CASSSGTGDVGELFF.

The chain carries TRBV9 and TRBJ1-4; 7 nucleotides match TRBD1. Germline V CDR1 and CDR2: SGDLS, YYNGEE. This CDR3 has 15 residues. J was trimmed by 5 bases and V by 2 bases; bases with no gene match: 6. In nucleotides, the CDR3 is TGTGCCAGCAGCGTCCGGGGGACAGAAAATGAAAAACTGTTTTTT. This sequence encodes CASSVRGTENEKLFF.

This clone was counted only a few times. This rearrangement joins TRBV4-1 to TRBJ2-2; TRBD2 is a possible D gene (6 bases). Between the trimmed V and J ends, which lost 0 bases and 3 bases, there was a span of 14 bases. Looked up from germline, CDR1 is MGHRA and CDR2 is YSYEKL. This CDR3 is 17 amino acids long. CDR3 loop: CASSQDSGESYTGELFF. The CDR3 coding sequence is TGCGCCAGCAGCCAAGATTCGGGGGAAAGCTACACCGGGGAGCTGTTTTTT.